Each of the 9 T cell receptor beta chains below was sequenced from the same sample in a study of blood T cell repertoires in COVID-19. Libraries were prepared by immunoSEQ multiplex PCR; TCRdb keeps only in-frame clonotypes and omits some of them. The sample comprises roughly 200,000 clones, 80% to 90% of which are singletons, and under 12% rests with the top ten. The sample taken for sequencing was peripheral blood. The origin of the receptors is a woman aged 80 or over with COVID-19, enrolled during active disease.

The chain couples TRBV28 to TRBJ2-4; 10 bases agree with TRBD1. This CDR3 comprises 17 residues. Unmatched junction bases numbered 12, after V lost 4 bases and J lost 6 bases. Per the germline V gene, CDR1 is MDHEN and CDR2 is SYDVKM. The CDR3: CASSSDRGHQVLNIQYF. CDR3 nucleotide sequence: TGTGCCAGCAGTTCCGACAGGGGGCATCAAGTCTTAAACATTCAGTACTTC.

The chain has TRBV18 and TRBJ1-3, with D possibly being TRBD1 (5 bases). The CDR3 covers 17 residues. Trimming cost V 3 bases and J 4 bases, with 19 bases left between them. Germline CDR1 is KGHSH and CDR2 is LQKENI. Here the CDR3 reads CASSPVSEGRAGNTIYF. CDR3 coding DNA: TGTGCCAGCTCACCCGTTTCGGAGGGGCGCGCGGGAAACACCATATATTTT.

The gene calls are TRBV11-3 and TRBJ1-1; perhaps TRBD1 as D (6 bases). Germline CDR1 and CDR2: SGHNT and YENEEA. The CDR3 spans 15 residues. The ends were cut back, 5 bases at V and 1 base at J, with 14 bases in the middle. The CDR3 is CASSPGQTGNTEAFF. Written as DNA, the CDR3 is TGTGCCAGCAGCCCTGGACAGACTGGGAACACTGAAGCTTTCTTT.

V and J are TRBV2 and TRBJ2-6, with D hard to call. There are 12 residues in the CDR3. Deletions cut 6 bases from V and 6 bases from J, with 6 bases between. Germline V gene lookup returns CDR1 SNHLY and CDR2 FYNNEI. The CDR3: CASSPSANVLTF. The CDR3 DNA sequence: TGTGCCAGCAGCCCTTCGGCCAACGTCCTGACTTTC. Supplemented by reference TRBV2 and TRBJ2-6, the full variable domain reads EPEVTQTPSHQVTQMGQEVILRCVPISNHLYFYWYRQILGQKVEFLVSFYNNEISEKSEIFDDQFSVERPDGSNFTLKIRSTKLEDSAMYFCASSPSANVLTFGAGSRLTVL.

The CDR3 loop is CSLSVYNEQFF. The DNA of the CDR3 is TGCAGTTTGAGTGTCTACAATGAGCAGTTCTTC. V is TRBV29-1 and J is TRBJ2-1, with D unclear. The CDR3 consists of 11 residues. Germline V gives CDR1 SQVTM, CDR2 ANQGSEA.

The chain links TRBV28 to TRBJ1-5; 10 nucleotides match TRBD1. This CDR3 has 17 residues. Germline trimming cut 8 bases from V and 6 bases from J; bases unmatched to any gene: 16. Germline loops: CDR1 MDHEN, CDR2 SYDVKM. CDR3 sequence reads: CASAGQGVIIWGQPQHF. CDR3 DNA: TGTGCCAGCGCTGGACAGGGGGTAATTATCTGGGGTCAGCCCCAGCATTTT.

The chain joins TRBV10-3 to TRBJ2-4; D is unresolved. Germline V lookup: CDR1 ENHRY, CDR2 SYGVKD. The CDR3 extends over 15 amino acids. Trimming took off 3 bases at V and 0 bases at J, with 9 bases between the two ends. In DNA form, the CDR3 reads TGTGCCATCAGTGACCCTCAGATAGCCAAAAACATTCAGTACTTC. Translation: CAISDPQIAKNIQYF.

The J gene is TRBJ1-1, the V gene TRBV3-1 (or the pseudogene TRBV3-2), with a weak D call TRBD1 (5 bases). The CDR3 sequence is 14 residues long. Trimming took 0 bases from V and 7 from J, leaving 12 bases between them. Germline values: CDR1 LGHDT, CDR2 YNNKEL (reference sequence). The CDR3, as DNA: TGTGCCAGCAGCCAAGATGGGGCACCTCTTGAAGCTTTCTTT. Translating it yields CASSQDGAPLEAFF.

This chain joins TRBV19 and TRBJ1-2, with 9 bases that match TRBD1. V shed 6 bases and J 6 bases; nucleotides not matched to a gene: 11. CDR1 is LNHDA, CDR2 SQIVND, per germline (reference sequence). CDR3 length equals 15 residues. The CDR3 reads CASRIRDRGADGYTF. The CDR3, as DNA: TGTGCCAGTAGGATCCGTGACAGGGGGGCGGATGGCTACACCTTC.